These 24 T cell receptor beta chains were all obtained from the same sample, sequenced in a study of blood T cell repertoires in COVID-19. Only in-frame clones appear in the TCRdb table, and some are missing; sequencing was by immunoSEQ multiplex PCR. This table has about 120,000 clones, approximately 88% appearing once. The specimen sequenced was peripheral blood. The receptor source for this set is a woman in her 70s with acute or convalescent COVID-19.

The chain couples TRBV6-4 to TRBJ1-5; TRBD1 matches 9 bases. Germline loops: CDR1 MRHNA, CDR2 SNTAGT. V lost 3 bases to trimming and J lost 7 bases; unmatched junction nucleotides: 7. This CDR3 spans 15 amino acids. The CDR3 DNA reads TGTGCCAGCAGTGAGGGAACAGGGGGCGGACAGCCCCAGCATTTT. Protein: CASSEGTGGGQPQHF.

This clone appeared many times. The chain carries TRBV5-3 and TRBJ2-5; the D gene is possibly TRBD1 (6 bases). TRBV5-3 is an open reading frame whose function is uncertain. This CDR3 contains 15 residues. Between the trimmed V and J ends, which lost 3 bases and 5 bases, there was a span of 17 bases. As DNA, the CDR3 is TGTGCCAGAAGCTGGGGGATACAGGGTGCGGAGACCCAGTACTTC. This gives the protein CARSWGIQGAETQYF.

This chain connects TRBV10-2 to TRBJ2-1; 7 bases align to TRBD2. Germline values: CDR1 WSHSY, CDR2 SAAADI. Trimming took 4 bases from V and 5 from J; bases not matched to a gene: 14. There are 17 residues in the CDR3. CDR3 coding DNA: TGCGCCAGCAGTGTGCGGCGAGCGGGGAGAGGGAACAATGAGCAGTTCTTC. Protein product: CASSVRRAGRGNNEQFF.

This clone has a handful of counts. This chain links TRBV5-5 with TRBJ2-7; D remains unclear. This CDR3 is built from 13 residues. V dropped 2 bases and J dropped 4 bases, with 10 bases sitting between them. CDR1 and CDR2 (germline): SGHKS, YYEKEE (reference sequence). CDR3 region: CASSFRESYEQYF. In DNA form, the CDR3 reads TGTGCCAGCAGCTTTAGAGAAAGTTACGAGCAGTACTTC. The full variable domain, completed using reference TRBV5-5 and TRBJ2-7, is DAGVTQSPTHLIKTRGQQVTLRCSPISGHKSVSWYQQVLGQGPQFIFQYYEKEERGRGNFPDRFSARQFPNYSSELNVNALLLGDSALYLCASSFRESYEQYFGPGTRLTVT.

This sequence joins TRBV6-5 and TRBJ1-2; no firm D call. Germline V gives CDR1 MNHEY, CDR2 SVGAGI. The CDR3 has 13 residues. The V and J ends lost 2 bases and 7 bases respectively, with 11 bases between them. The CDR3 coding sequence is TGTGCCAGCAGTTACGTGGAGGACGGTGGCTACACCTTC. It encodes CASSYVEDGGYTF.

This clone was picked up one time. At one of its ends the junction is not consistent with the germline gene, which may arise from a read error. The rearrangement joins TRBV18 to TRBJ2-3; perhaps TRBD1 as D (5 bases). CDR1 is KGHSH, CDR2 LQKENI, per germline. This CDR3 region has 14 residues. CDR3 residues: CASSLQATQIEVDF. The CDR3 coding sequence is TGTGCCAGCTCACTACAGGCGACACAGATAGAGGTGGATTTT.

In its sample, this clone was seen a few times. CDR3 amino acids: CASSLQGYSPLHF. The CDR3 DNA reads TGTGCCAGCAGCTTACAGGGATATTCACCCCTCCACTTT. The rearrangement joins TRBV5-6 to TRBJ1-6; TRBD1 might be the D (6 bases). In germline, CDR1 is SGHDT, CDR2 YYEEEE. The CDR3 runs 13 residues. Trimming took off 2 bases at V and 8 bases at J, with 8 bases between the two ends.

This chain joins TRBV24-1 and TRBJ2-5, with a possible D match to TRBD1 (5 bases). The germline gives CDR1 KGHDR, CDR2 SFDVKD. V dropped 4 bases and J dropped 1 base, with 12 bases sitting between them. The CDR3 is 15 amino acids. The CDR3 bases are TGTGCCACCAGTGAACCGCAGGGTTTCCAAGAGACCCAGTACTTC. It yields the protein CATSEPQGFQETQYF.

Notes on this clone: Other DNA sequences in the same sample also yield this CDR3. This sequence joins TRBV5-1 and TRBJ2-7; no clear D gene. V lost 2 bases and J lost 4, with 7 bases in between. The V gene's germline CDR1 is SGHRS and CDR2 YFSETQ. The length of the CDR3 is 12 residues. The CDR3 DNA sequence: TGCGCCAGCAGCTTTGACTCGTACGAGCAGTACTTC. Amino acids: CASSFDSYEQYF.

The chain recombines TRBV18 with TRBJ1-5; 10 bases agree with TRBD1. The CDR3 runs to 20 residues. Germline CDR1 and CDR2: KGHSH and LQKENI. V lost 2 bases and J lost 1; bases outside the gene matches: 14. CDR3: CASSPLGLDRGRGSNQPQHF. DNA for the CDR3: TGTGCCAGCTCACCATTAGGCCTAGACAGGGGGCGAGGCAGCAATCAGCCCCAGCATTTT.

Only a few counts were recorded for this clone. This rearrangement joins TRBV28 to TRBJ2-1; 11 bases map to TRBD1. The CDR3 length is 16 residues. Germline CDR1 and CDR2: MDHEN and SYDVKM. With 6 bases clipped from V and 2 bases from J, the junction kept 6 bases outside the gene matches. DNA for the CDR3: TGTGCCAGCAGCAGGACAGGGGGCGCAACCTACAATGAGCAGTTCTTC. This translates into CASSRTGGATYNEQFF.

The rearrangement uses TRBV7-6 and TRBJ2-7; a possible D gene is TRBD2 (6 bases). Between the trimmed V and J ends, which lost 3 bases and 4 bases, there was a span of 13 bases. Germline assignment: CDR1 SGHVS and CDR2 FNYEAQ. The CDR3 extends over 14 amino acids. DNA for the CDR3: TGTGCCAGCAGCTTGGGCAGGGCGGGATACGAGCAGTACTTC. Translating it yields CASSLGRAGYEQYF.

The CDR3 reads CASSVSGQELGNTIYF. The CDR3 region has the DNA TGTGCCAGCAGCGTATCGGGACAGGAGCTGGGGAACACCATATATTTT. The V and J genes are TRBV9 and TRBJ1-3; TRBD1 matches at 8 bases. The ends lost 1 base at V and 7 bases at J; junction bases unmatched: 10. Germline assignment: CDR1 SGDLS and CDR2 YYNGEE. The CDR3 runs 16 residues.

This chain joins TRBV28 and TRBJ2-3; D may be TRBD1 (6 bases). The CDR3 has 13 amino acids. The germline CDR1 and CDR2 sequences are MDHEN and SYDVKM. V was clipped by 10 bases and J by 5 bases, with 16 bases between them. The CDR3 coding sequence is TGTGCCATCGGAACAGGGACCGTAGATACGCAGTATTTT. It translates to CAIGTGTVDTQYF.

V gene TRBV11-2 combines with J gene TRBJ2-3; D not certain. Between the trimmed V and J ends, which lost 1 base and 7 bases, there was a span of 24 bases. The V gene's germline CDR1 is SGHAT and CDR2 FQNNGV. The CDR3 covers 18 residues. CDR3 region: CASSLVSRVTPWPHTQYF. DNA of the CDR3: TGTGCCAGCAGCTTAGTCTCCCGGGTCACTCCTTGGCCCCATACGCAGTATTTT.

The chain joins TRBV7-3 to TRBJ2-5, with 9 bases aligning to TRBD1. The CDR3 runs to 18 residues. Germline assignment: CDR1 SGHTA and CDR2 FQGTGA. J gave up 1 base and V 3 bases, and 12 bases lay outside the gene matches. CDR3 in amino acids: CASSFLYRTGDSQETQYF. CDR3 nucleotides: TGTGCCAGCAGCTTTCTATACCGGACAGGGGATTCCCAAGAGACCCAGTACTTC.

CDR3: CASSLSGQFNQPQHF. The CDR3 coding sequence is TGTGCCAGTAGTCTCTCGGGTCAATTTAATCAGCCCCAGCATTTT. The rearrangement uses TRBV19 and TRBJ1-5; D remains unclear. The germline V gene encodes CDR1 LNHDA and CDR2 SQIVND (reference sequence). The V gene lost 5 bases and the J gene lost 4 bases, with 15 bases spanning the gap. The CDR3 contains 15 residues.

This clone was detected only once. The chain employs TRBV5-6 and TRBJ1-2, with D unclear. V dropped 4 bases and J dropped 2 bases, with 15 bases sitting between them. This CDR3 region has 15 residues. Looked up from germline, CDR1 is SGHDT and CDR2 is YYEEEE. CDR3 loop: CASSDSPAVNYGYTF. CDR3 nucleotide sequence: TGTGCCAGCAGCGACTCGCCTGCAGTCAACTATGGCTACACCTTC. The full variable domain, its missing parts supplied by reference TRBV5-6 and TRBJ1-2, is DAGVTQSPTHLIKTRGQQVTLRCSPKSGHDTVSWYQQALGQGPQFIFQYYEEEERQRGNFPDRFSGHQFPNYSSELNVNALLLGDSALYLCASSDSPAVNYGYTFGSGTRLTVV.

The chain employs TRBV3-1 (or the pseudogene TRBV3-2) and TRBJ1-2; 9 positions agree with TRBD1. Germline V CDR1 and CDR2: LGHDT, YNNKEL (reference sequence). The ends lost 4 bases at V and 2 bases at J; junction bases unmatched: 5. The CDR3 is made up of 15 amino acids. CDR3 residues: CASSLRDRENYGYTF. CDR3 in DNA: TGTGCCAGCAGCCTCCGGGACAGGGAGAACTATGGCTACACCTTC.

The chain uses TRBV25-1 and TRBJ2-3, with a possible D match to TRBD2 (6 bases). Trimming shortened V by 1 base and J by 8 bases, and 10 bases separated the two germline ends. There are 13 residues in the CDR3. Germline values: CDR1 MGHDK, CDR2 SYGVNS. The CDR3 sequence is CASSEFGGSTQYF. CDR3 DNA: TGTGCCAGCAGTGAATTCGGGGGAAGTACGCAGTATTTT. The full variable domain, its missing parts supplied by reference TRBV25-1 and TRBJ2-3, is EADIYQTPRYLVIGTGKKITLECSQTMGHDKMYWYQQDPGMELHLIHYSYGVNSTEKGDLSSESTVSRIRTEHFPLTLESARPSHTSQYLCASSEFGGSTQYFGPGTRLTVL.

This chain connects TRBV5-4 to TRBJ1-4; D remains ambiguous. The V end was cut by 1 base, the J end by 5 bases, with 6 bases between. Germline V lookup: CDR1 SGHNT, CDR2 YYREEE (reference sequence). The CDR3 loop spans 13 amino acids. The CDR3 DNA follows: TGTGCCAGCAGCTTGTTTCGGAATGAAAAACTGTTTTTT. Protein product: CASSLFRNEKLFF.

The CDR3 reads CASSKGQPNTEAFF. The CDR3 DNA is TGTGCCAGCAGCAAGGGACAGCCGAACACTGAAGCTTTCTTT. The V call is TRBV11-2, the J call TRBJ1-1, with 7 bases lining up with TRBD1. The CDR3 is 14 amino acids. With 5 bases clipped from V and 1 base from J, the junction kept 4 bases outside the gene matches. Germline V gene lookup returns CDR1 SGHAT and CDR2 FQNNGV.

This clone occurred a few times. The CDR3 reads CASSPRDTGELFF. The CDR3 DNA follows: TGTGCCAGCTCACCGAGGGACACCGGGGAGCTGTTTTTT. V usage is TRBV18 and J usage is TRBJ2-2; tentative D call: TRBD2 (5 bases). Trimming pared 3 bases from V and 3 bases from J, leaving 5 bases between. The CDR3 covers 13 residues. Germline lookup yields CDR1 KGHSH and CDR2 LQKENI. The full variable domain, with the rest looked up from reference TRBV18 and TRBJ2-2, is NAGVMQNPRHLVRRRGQEARLRCSPMKGHSHVYWYRQLPEEGLKFMVYLQKENIIDESGMPKERFSAEFPKEGPSILRIQQVVRGDSAAYFCASSPRDTGELFFGEGSRLTVL.

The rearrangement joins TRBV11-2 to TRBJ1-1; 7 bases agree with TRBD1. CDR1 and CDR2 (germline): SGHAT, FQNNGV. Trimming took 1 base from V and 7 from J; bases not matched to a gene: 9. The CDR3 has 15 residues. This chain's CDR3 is CASSLALTGTDEAFF. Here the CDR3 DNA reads TGTGCCAGCAGCTTAGCCCTGACAGGGACGGATGAAGCTTTCTTT.